This T cell receptor beta chain appears in the sequencing data of a study of T-cell memory formation after mild COVID-19. TCRdb used MiXCR to reprocess the 5' RACE reads, holding one entry per CDR3 protein. The sample contains more than 300,000 distinct CDR3 sequences, roughly an eighth of which appear only once. This clonotype has only a few counts. Its antigen is still unknown. Notes on the study in general: CD4/CD8 balance held among clones contracting day 15 to 85, and later expanders leaned CD4+.

The V gene's germline CDR1 is SGHVS and CDR2 FNYEAQ. This CDR3 comprises 14 residues. With 5 bases removed from V and 5 bases from J, the gap between germline ends came to 15 bases. This chain connects TRBV7-6 to TRBJ2-5; D assignment may be TRBD1 or TRBD2 (6 bases each). This TCR derives from a man aged 18 to 30 who had mild COVID-19 (a few samples of this study predate the infection). Cell type and time point are not known. The specimen sequenced was PBMCs or a T cell subset sorted from them (not recorded which). The CDR3 nucleotides read TGTGCCAGCAGCACCCTAAGGGGGAGGGAGACCCAGTACTTC. This codes for CASSTLRGRETQYF.